The next 27 T cell receptor beta chains were all read from a single sample in a study of blood T cell repertoires in COVID-19. The method was immunoSEQ multiplex PCR; TCRdb's version includes in-frame clones alone and lacks a portion of them. Found here are some 530,000 clones, about nine tenths of them singletons; the top ten hold 8.3%. The sequenced sample consisted of PBMCs or T cells enriched from blood (not recorded which). These receptors were obtained from a woman in her sixties or seventies who had recovered from COVID-19.

V usage is TRBV11-3 and J usage is TRBJ1-1, with 7 bases identical to TRBD1. CDR3 length: 14 amino acids. The ends lost 5 bases at V and 5 bases at J; junction bases unmatched: 8. Per the germline V gene, CDR1 is SGHNT and CDR2 is YENEEA. CDR3 nucleotide sequence: TGTGCCAGCAGCCCGACAGGGCTGGGGACTGAAGCTTTCTTT. Translated, it gives CASSPTGLGTEAFF.

The rearrangement links TRBV6-2 or TRBV6-3 to TRBJ1-5; D gene unclear. Germline loops: CDR1 MNHEY, CDR2 SVGEGT. The CDR3 consists of 15 residues. The V end lost 2 bases, the J end lost 0 bases, and 8 bases lay between the germline ends. CDR3 residues: CASSYASLSNQPQHF. The CDR3 nucleotides are TGTGCCAGCAGTTACGCCAGTCTTAGCAATCAGCCCCAGCATTTT.

V usage is TRBV7-2 and J usage is TRBJ2-1, with D hard to call. The CDR3 length is 16 residues. The V end was cut by 4 bases, the J end by 0 bases, with 13 bases between. CDR1 is SGHTA and CDR2 is FQGNSA in the germline V gene. The CDR3 here is CASSSGDLSSYNEQFF. The CDR3 DNA is TGTGCCAGCAGCTCCGGCGACTTGAGCTCCTACAATGAGCAGTTCTTC.

V and J are TRBV11-2 and TRBJ1-2; perhaps TRBD1 as D (5 bases). Per the germline V gene, CDR1 is SGHAT and CDR2 is FQNNGV. Deletions cut 5 bases from V and 6 bases from J, with 22 bases between. The CDR3 loop spans 16 amino acids. The CDR3 is CASSLRGLGRGDGYTF. In DNA, the CDR3 is TGTGCCAGCAGCCTACGGGGCTTAGGGAGGGGAGATGGCTACACCTTC.

V is TRBV5-1 and J is TRBJ1-6; 7 nucleotides align to TRBD1. V shed 1 base, J shed 6 bases, and the junction held 4 bases outside the gene matches. CDR3 size: 15 residues. Germline CDR1 and CDR2: SGHRS and YFSETQ. The CDR3 loop reads CASSLTGAINSPLHF. The CDR3 DNA sequence: TGCGCCAGCAGCTTGACAGGGGCTATTAATTCACCCCTCCACTTT.

The V call is TRBV30, the J call TRBJ1-6; 7 positions agree with TRBD1. The CDR3 loop spans 16 amino acids. J gave up 4 bases and V 3 bases, and 9 bases lay outside the gene matches. Germline values: CDR1 GTSNPN, CDR2 SVGIG (reference sequence). The DNA of the CDR3 is TGTGCCTGGAGGCTGGTAGGGGGCGCTTATAATTCACCCCTCCACTTT. Residues: CAWRLVGGAYNSPLHF.

This rearrangement joins TRBV12-3 or TRBV12-4 to TRBJ1-1, with a tentative D call TRBD1 (6 bases). V lost 0 bases and J lost 10, with 12 bases in between. The CDR3 is 13 amino acids. The CDR3 spells CASSLAQGFGAFF. In DNA, the CDR3 is TGTGCCAGCAGTTTAGCCCAGGGGTTCGGAGCTTTCTTT.

This clone was seen a single time. The chain links TRBV3-1 (or the pseudogene TRBV3-2) to TRBJ1-4; D not certain. Germline V gives CDR1 LGHDT, CDR2 YNNKEL (reference sequence). The CDR3 totals 15 residues. Trimming shortened V by 4 bases and J by 7 bases, and 16 bases separated the two germline ends. The CDR3 coding sequence is TGTGCCAGCAGCCTTAGGATCCCGGCGGGTGAAAAACTGTTTTTT. Encoded protein: CASSLRIPAGEKLFF.

The chain uses TRBV18 and TRBJ1-1; no clear D. Trimming cost V 0 bases and J 0 bases, with 14 bases left between them. The CDR3 has 17 residues. Germline-derived CDR1 and CDR2 are KGHSH and LQKENI. The CDR3 DNA follows: TGTGCCAGCTCACCACCGGGAGTGAGACGGGTGAACACTGAAGCTTTCTTT. It is translated as CASSPPGVRRVNTEAFF.

The chain employs TRBV4-1 and TRBJ1-6, with D perhaps matching TRBD1 (5 bases). The CDR3 covers 16 residues. The V gene lost 4 bases and the J gene lost 9 bases, with 19 bases spanning the gap. The germline V gene has CDR1 MGHRA and CDR2 YSYEKL. The CDR3 nucleotides read TGCGCCAGCAGCCGGGAGCAGGTTCAGGGAGGTTCACCCCTCCACTTT. Translating gives CASSREQVQGGSPLHF.

The rearrangement uses TRBV2 and TRBJ2-4; 7 bases match TRBD1. Trimming cost V 3 bases and J 1 base; bases outside gene matches: 0. CDR3 size: 14 residues. Germline assignment: CDR1 SNHLY and CDR2 FYNNEI. DNA of the CDR3: TGTGCCAGCAGTGAGGACAGGGCCAAAAACATTCAGTACTTC. It is translated as CASSEDRAKNIQYF.

The chain uses TRBV5-6 and TRBJ1-1; 9 nucleotides match TRBD1. The CDR3 consists of 12 residues. The ends lost 4 bases at V and 9 bases at J; junction bases unmatched: 4. Germline lookup yields CDR1 SGHDT and CDR2 YYEEEE. CDR3 loop: CASSHYRGQAFF. DNA of the CDR3: TGTGCCAGCAGCCACTACAGGGGGCAAGCTTTCTTT.

The chain recombines TRBV19 with TRBJ1-2, with 8 nucleotides matching TRBD1. The CDR3 contains 13 residues. Germline trimming cut 6 bases from V and 8 bases from J; bases unmatched to any gene: 8. Per germline, CDR1 LNHDA and CDR2 SQIVND (reference sequence). The CDR3 reads CASSILDRGGYTF. CDR3 nucleotide sequence: TGTGCCAGTAGCATCCTTGACAGGGGCGGCTACACCTTC.

The chain employs TRBV4-1 and TRBJ1-2; TRBD1 agrees at 7 bases. This CDR3 contains 16 residues. Looked up from germline, CDR1 is MGHRA and CDR2 is YSYEKL. V was clipped by 0 bases and J by 6 bases; unmatched bases: 10. The CDR3 spells CASSQDLGGRGDGYTF. CDR3 nucleotide sequence: TGCGCCAGCAGCCAAGATTTAGGGGGCAGGGGCGATGGCTACACCTTC.

The chain uses TRBV6-6 and TRBJ1-4, with D uncertain. This CDR3 region has 12 residues. The germline V gene encodes CDR1 MNHNY and CDR2 SVGAGI (reference sequence). The V gene lost 6 bases and the J gene lost 0 bases, with 2 bases spanning the gap. The CDR3, as DNA: TGTGCCAGCAGCGCAACTAATGAAAAACTGTTTTTT. This sequence encodes CASSATNEKLFF.

The chain links TRBV27 to TRBJ2-1; tentatively, D is TRBD2 (6 bases). The CDR3 is made up of 16 amino acids. V gave up 4 bases and J gave up 1 base, with 14 bases separating them. Per germline, CDR1 MNHEY and CDR2 SMNVEV (reference sequence). The CDR3 loop is CASSSPRGRSYNEQFF. For the CDR3, the DNA is TGTGCCAGCAGTTCCCCCCGGGGGAGGTCCTACAATGAGCAGTTCTTC.

The chain links TRBV18 to TRBJ2-7; possibly TRBD1 for D (5 bases). CDR1 KGHSH and CDR2 LQKENI come from the germline V gene. This CDR3 comprises 13 residues. Trimming pared 1 base from V and 6 bases from J, leaving 10 bases between. CDR3 in amino acids: CASSPLDGAEQYF. The CDR3 nucleotides read TGTGCCAGCTCACCACTCGATGGGGCCGAGCAGTACTTC.

V usage is TRBV5-1 and J usage is TRBJ2-2, with D perhaps matching TRBD1 (6 bases). CDR1 and CDR2 from the germline V gene are SGHRS and YFSETQ. This CDR3 has 19 amino acids. The ends were cut back, 5 bases at V and 8 bases at J, with 31 bases in the middle. CDR3: CASRGPIQGSLGESGELFF. In nucleotides, the CDR3 is TGCGCCAGCAGGGGACCTATACAGGGATCGTTAGGCGAATCGGGGGAGCTGTTTTTT. Full variable domain (outside the CDR3, taken from reference TRBV5-1 and TRBJ2-2): KAGVTQTPRYLIKTRGQQVTLSCSPISGHRSVSWYQQTPGQGLQFLFEYFSETQRNKGNFPGRFSGRQFSNSRSEMNVSTLELGDSALYLCASRGPIQGSLGESGELFFGEGSRLTVL.

The chain is built from TRBV19 and TRBJ1-6; 7 bases are a match to TRBD1. This CDR3 has 13 residues. Germline CDR1 reads LNHDA; CDR2 reads SQIVND (reference sequence). With 4 bases clipped from V and 10 bases from J, the junction kept 4 bases outside the gene matches. This chain's CDR3 is CASSTDRDSPLHF. The CDR3 bases are TGTGCCAGTAGTACCGACAGGGACTCACCCCTCCACTTT.

This chain connects TRBV13 to TRBJ2-3; tentative D call: TRBD1 (5 bases). CDR3 length: 14 amino acids. V gave up 7 bases and J gave up 0 bases, with 11 bases separating them. The germline V gene encodes CDR1 PRHDT and CDR2 FYEKMQ (reference sequence). CDR3 amino acids: CASTLRGSTDTQYF. CDR3 nucleotides: TGTGCCAGCACCCTTAGGGGTAGCACAGATACGCAGTATTTT.

The rearrangement joins TRBV4-1 to TRBJ2-1; TRBD2 matches at 8 bases. Germline assignment: CDR1 MGHRA and CDR2 YSYEKL. This CDR3 contains 16 residues. The V gene end was trimmed by 0 bases and the J gene end by 9 bases; junction bases not matched to a gene: 10. CDR3 sequence reads: CASSQERERGGSEQFF. The CDR3 coding sequence is TGCGCCAGCAGCCAAGAGAGAGAACGGGGGGGCAGTGAGCAGTTCTTC.

The chain employs TRBV2 and TRBJ2-3, with 8 nucleotides matching TRBD2. The V gene end was trimmed by 6 bases and the J gene end by 3 bases; junction bases not matched to a gene: 11. Germline CDR1 SNHLY, CDR2 FYNNEI. The CDR3 length is 16 residues. The CDR3 DNA reads as TGTGCCAGCAGCTCCCACCGGGGGGGCGGTACAGATACGCAGTATTTT. This codes for CASSSHRGGGTDTQYF. Looking up the rest from reference TRBV2 and TRBJ2-3 gives the full variable domain: EPEVTQTPSHQVTQMGQEVILRCVPISNHLYFYWYRQILGQKVEFLVSFYNNEISEKSEIFDDQFSVERPDGSNFTLKIRSTKLEDSAMYFCASSSHRGGGTDTQYFGPGTRLTVL.

The genes are TRBV5-5 and TRBJ1-5; D unclear. The CDR3 is 13 amino acids. V was cut by 4 bases and J by 4 bases, with 9 bases left in between. Looked up from germline, CDR1 is SGHKS and CDR2 is YYEKEE (reference sequence). The CDR3 here is CASSQNPNQPQHF. The CDR3 DNA sequence: TGTGCCAGCAGCCAGAACCCGAATCAGCCCCAGCATTTT.

Comment on this clone: This same CDR3 is encoded by further DNA sequences in the sample. V gene TRBV4-1 combines with J gene TRBJ1-3, with D unclear. CDR3 length: 12 residues. Looked up from germline, CDR1 is MGHRA and CDR2 is YSYEKL. The V and J ends lost 2 bases and 4 bases respectively, with 3 bases between them. CDR3 region: CASSQLGNTIYF. The CDR3 DNA follows: TGCGCCAGCAGCCAATTAGGAAACACCATATATTTT.

The chain has TRBV2 and TRBJ2-3, with a possible D match to TRBD2 (7 bases). This CDR3 has 14 residues. Trimming stripped 6 bases from V and 7 bases from J, with 17 bases between. Germline loops: CDR1 SNHLY, CDR2 FYNNEI. CDR3 amino acids: CASRIGGDLYTQYF. DNA for the CDR3: TGTGCCAGCAGGATAGGGGGGGATCTGTATACGCAGTATTTT.

As DNA, the CDR3 is TGTGCCAGTAGTCAGCCCGGGACAGGGGTCACCGGGGAGCTGTTTTTT. Protein sequence: CASSQPGTGVTGELFF. This chain links TRBV19 with TRBJ2-2; 10 bases agree with TRBD1. Losses at the gene ends were 5 bases for V and 4 bases for J; bases not matched to a gene: 7. CDR3 size: 16 residues. Germline V gives CDR1 LNHDA, CDR2 SQIVND (reference sequence).

The chain combines TRBV5-6 with TRBJ1-5, with D possibly TRBD1 on 6 matching bases. V shed 4 bases and J shed 6 bases, with 11 bases lying between them. The CDR3 has 13 residues. CDR1 and CDR2 (germline): SGHDT, YYEEEE. The DNA of the CDR3 is TGTGCCAGCAGCGCCGGACAGATTCAGCCCCAGCATTTT. It is translated as CASSAGQIQPQHF.